This is a list of T cell receptor beta chains from one sample in a study of T cells expressing NK-cell markers. From its re-call of the 5' RACE reads, TCRdb lists each CDR3 protein once, without DNA. Its table lists 200,000 to 300,000 distinct CDR3 sequences. Specimen: blood T cells: a sorted CD56 or NKG2C T cell subset, CD4+ or CD8+ T cells, or bulk PBMC T cells (not recorded which). These receptors all stem from a woman between 18 and 75 years old in good health. CDR3s include the opening cysteine and the closing phenylalanine or tryptophan. Fields, in order: V gene, J gene, CDR3 protein.

v_call: TRBV12-3/TRBV12-4; j_call: TRBJ1-1; cdr3_aa: CASTPDRDTEAFF
v_call: TRBV12-3/TRBV12-4; j_call: TRBJ2-1; cdr3_aa: CASSGSIGAGARNEQFF
v_call: TRBV5-5; j_call: TRBJ2-7; cdr3_aa: CASSLPKGAQSYEQYF
v_call: TRBV12-3/TRBV12-4; j_call: TRBJ2-1; cdr3_aa: CASSSPGFNTGGPNLYNEQFF
v_call: TRBV4-2; j_call: TRBJ2-1; cdr3_aa: CASSQVTSGFNEQFF
v_call: TRBV7-3; j_call: TRBJ2-2; cdr3_aa: CASSHWANTGELFF
v_call: TRBV25-1; j_call: TRBJ2-3; cdr3_aa: CASMDPIRDTQYF
v_call: TRBV28; j_call: TRBJ1-5; cdr3_aa: CASSRTGRQSGQPQHF
v_call: TRBV7-8; j_call: TRBJ1-4; cdr3_aa: CASSPQDRFNEKLFF
v_call: TRBV12-3/TRBV12-4; j_call: TRBJ1-6; cdr3_aa: CASSPTHSPLHF
v_call: TRBV20-1; j_call: TRBJ2-1; cdr3_aa: CSARDGELSLGGPAHEQFF
v_call: TRBV5-1; j_call: TRBJ1-5; cdr3_aa: CASSLEGLSNQPQHF
v_call: TRBV20-1; j_call: TRBJ1-2; cdr3_aa: CSALGFGYGYTF
v_call: TRBV20-1; j_call: TRBJ1-5; cdr3_aa: CSANNGQGDSQPQHF
v_call: TRBV11-3; j_call: TRBJ2-7; cdr3_aa: CASSSRGLAKPYEQYF
v_call: TRBV7-3; j_call: TRBJ1-1; cdr3_aa: CASSLTGSRNTEAFF
v_call: TRBV7-2; j_call: TRBJ2-5; cdr3_aa: CASSLGRNQETQYF
v_call: TRBV20-1; j_call: TRBJ2-3; cdr3_aa: CSARDFTKSTDTQYF
v_call: TRBV9; j_call: TRBJ1-6; cdr3_aa: CASSSAEGSYNSPLHF
v_call: TRBV11-2; j_call: TRBJ2-7; cdr3_aa: CASSASGSIYEQYF
v_call: TRBV18; j_call: TRBJ1-6; cdr3_aa: CASSPELYNSPLHF
v_call: TRBV5-1; j_call: TRBJ2-1; cdr3_aa: CASSPFSGGRNEQFF
v_call: TRBV4-3; j_call: TRBJ1-6; cdr3_aa: CASTRGELERSPLHF
v_call: TRBV5-6; j_call: TRBJ1-5; cdr3_aa: CASSQGQGIDSNQPQHF
v_call: TRBV20-1; j_call: TRBJ1-2; cdr3_aa: CSAPRDSDYGYTF
v_call: TRBV5-1; j_call: TRBJ2-3; cdr3_aa: CASSSGLEATQYF